These 18 T cell receptor beta chains originate from one sample sequenced in a study of OX40 agonist ivuxolimab in advanced cancers. Generated by immunoSEQ multiplex PCR, the TCRdb table keeps only in-frame clones and is missing some. The sample consists of tens of thousands of clones, about 90% of them appearing once. The starting material was CD4+ or CD8+ T cells sorted from blood, obtained in a trial of the OX40 agonist ivuxolimab. These receptors were collected from an adult with an advanced solid tumor such as melanoma, head and neck, liver or kidney cancer.

This rearrangement joins TRBV6-5 to TRBJ2-7; D unresolved. In germline, CDR1 is MNHEY, CDR2 SVGAGI. The V gene lost 5 bases and the J gene lost 1 base, with 12 bases spanning the gap. The CDR3 contains 14 residues. The CDR3 is CASSQERRSYEQYF. CDR3 DNA sequence: TGTGCCAGCAGTCAGGAACGACGGTCCTACGAGCAGTACTTC.

This clone counts as medium-sized. The chain carries TRBV5-6 and TRBJ1-5; D may be TRBD1 (6 bases). CDR3 length: 15 amino acids. V lost 2 bases and J lost 5, with 14 bases in between. Germline CDR1 is SGHDT and CDR2 is YYEEEE. Here the CDR3 reads CASSLGTSPYQPQHF. CDR3 nucleotide sequence: TGTGCCAGCAGCTTAGGGACATCTCCTTATCAGCCCCAGCATTTT.

V is TRBV28 and J is TRBJ1-5; D unclear. Germline V CDR1 and CDR2: MDHEN, SYDVKM. The CDR3 spans 14 residues. With 4 bases removed from V and 3 bases from J, the gap between germline ends came to 10 bases. CDR3 DNA: TGTGCCAGCAGTTCCTCGGCATACAATCAGCCCCAGCATTTT. Protein sequence: CASSSSAYNQPQHF.

This chain joins TRBV19 and TRBJ1-1; D is uncertain. The germline gives CDR1 LNHDA, CDR2 SQIVND (reference sequence). The CDR3 spans 13 residues. V was trimmed by 9 bases and J by 4 bases, leaving 15 bases between them. Here the CDR3 reads CASSDRVGTEAFF. As DNA, the CDR3 is TGTGCCAGCTCGGACCGAGTGGGCACTGAAGCTTTCTTT.

This sequence joins TRBV4-3 and TRBJ1-5; D gene uncertain. V lost 0 bases, J lost 7 bases, and 10 bases lay in between. Germline V gene sequence: CDR1 LGHNA, CDR2 YSLEER. CDR3 length equals 14 residues. The CDR3 coding sequence is TGCGCCAGCAGCCAAGAGGAGGGATGGCAGCCCCAGCATTTT. Its protein is CASSQEEGWQPQHF.

V is TRBV2 and J is TRBJ1-1; weak D call: TRBD1 (5 bases). There are 14 residues in the CDR3. In germline, CDR1 is SNHLY, CDR2 FYNNEI. Trimming shortened V by 3 bases and J by 3 bases, and 11 bases separated the two germline ends. The CDR3 nucleotides are TGTGCCAGCAGTGACGCGGAGGGGTACACTGAAGCTTTCTTT. This gives the protein CASSDAEGYTEAFF.

The rearrangement links TRBV7-3 to TRBJ2-1, with D possibly matching TRBD2 (5 bases). This CDR3 has 15 residues. CDR1 and CDR2 from the germline V gene are SGHTA and FQGTGA. Between the trimmed V and J ends, which lost 4 bases and 0 bases, there was a span of 10 bases. CDR3 DNA sequence: TGTGCCAGCAGCTCGGGATCTAGCTCCTACAATGAGCAGTTCTTC. As protein: CASSSGSSSYNEQFF. Combining the CDR3 with reference TRBV7-3 and TRBJ2-1 gives the whole variable domain GAGVSQTPSNKVTEKGKYVELRCDPISGHTALYWYRQSLGQGPEFLIYFQGTGAADDSGLPNDRFFAVRPEGSVSTLKIQRTERGDSAVYLCASSSGSSSYNEQFFGPGTRLTVL.

The chain uses TRBV7-9 and TRBJ2-1; 10 bases line up with TRBD2. CDR3 size: 16 residues. Looked up from germline, CDR1 is SEHNR and CDR2 is FQNEAQ (reference sequence). V gave up 5 bases and J gave up 2 bases; unmatched junction bases: 6. The CDR3 spells CASSPRTSGTYNEQFF. The CDR3 nucleotides read TGTGCCAGCAGCCCGCGGACTAGCGGAACCTACAATGAGCAGTTCTTC.

The V gene is TRBV18, the J gene TRBJ2-1, with 7 nucleotides matching TRBD1. This CDR3 region has 15 residues. V was pared by 0 bases and J by 6 bases, with 5 bases of the junction left unmatched. Per the germline V gene, CDR1 is KGHSH and CDR2 is LQKENI. The CDR3 here is CASSPPFGTANEQFF. The DNA for the CDR3 is TGTGCCAGCTCACCACCCTTTGGGACAGCCAATGAGCAGTTCTTC.

This chain joins TRBV27 and TRBJ2-7; D unresolved. This CDR3 is built from 16 residues. Germline loops: CDR1 MNHEY, CDR2 SMNVEV (reference sequence). Trimming pared 2 bases from V and 1 base from J, leaving 15 bases between. CDR3 nucleotide sequence: TGTGCCAGCAGTTTACTGTCCAACACCGGTTCCTACGAGCAGTACTTC. This translates into CASSLLSNTGSYEQYF.

This clone has a handful of counts. The rearrangement uses TRBV28 and TRBJ1-3, with TRBD1 matching 9 bases. CDR3 size: 21 residues. Germline V gene data show CDR1 as MDHEN and CDR2 as SYDVKM. V was pared by 2 bases and J by 2 bases, with 19 bases of the junction left unmatched. The CDR3 region is CASSLNRGRSLADRPGNTIYF. The CDR3 bases are TGTGCCAGCAGTTTAAACAGGGGGCGATCCCTCGCGGACAGGCCTGGAAACACCATATATTTT.

The chain has TRBV4-2 and TRBJ2-7; TRBD2 is a possible D gene (6 bases). Per the germline V gene, CDR1 is LGHNA and CDR2 is YNFKEQ. The CDR3 spans 15 residues. The V gene lost 0 bases and the J gene lost 1 base, with 10 bases spanning the gap. CDR3 sequence: CASSQEASESYEQYF. The CDR3 region has the DNA TGTGCCAGCAGCCAAGAGGCTAGCGAGTCCTACGAGCAGTACTTC.

The chain links TRBV29-1 to TRBJ2-5; TRBD1 might be the D (6 bases). Trimming left V 2 bases short and J 3 bases short, with 7 bases between. The CDR3 has 12 residues. Germline V gene sequence: CDR1 SQVTM, CDR2 ANQGSEA. The CDR3 nucleotides read TGCAGCGTTGAACGGACAGAAGAGACCCAGTACTTC. Translating it yields CSVERTEETQYF.

The CDR3 coding sequence is TGCGCCAGCAGCCAAGATCGAGCGGGAGTAGAAGAGACCCAGTACTTC. Residues: CASSQDRAGVEETQYF. The chain has TRBV4-3 and TRBJ2-5; TRBD2 agrees at 8 bases. V dropped 0 bases and J dropped 3; count of bases not matched to a gene: 6. This CDR3 has 16 amino acids. The V gene's germline CDR1 is LGHNA and CDR2 YSLEER.

CDR3 residues: CAIRDTVDHEQFF. CDR3 in DNA: TGTGCCATCCGGGACACCGTTGACCATGAGCAGTTCTTC. The rearrangement joins TRBV10-3 to TRBJ2-1; the D gene is possibly TRBD1 (6 bases). This CDR3 has 13 amino acids. The ends were cut back, 8 bases at V and 8 bases at J, with 16 bases in the middle. Germline V gene sequence: CDR1 ENHRY, CDR2 SYGVKD.

The chain links TRBV7-2 to TRBJ2-7; D unclear. The germline V gene has CDR1 SGHTA and CDR2 FQGNSA. The CDR3 is made up of 12 amino acids. V shed 5 bases and J shed 4 bases, with 9 bases lying between them. The CDR3 DNA reads as TGTGCCAGCAGCCCCCCGGATTACGAGCAGTACTTC. Residues: CASSPPDYEQYF. Based on the CDR3 plus reference TRBV7-2 and TRBJ2-7, the full variable domain is GAGVSQSPSNKVTEKGKDVELRCDPISGHTALYWYRQSLGQGLEFLIYFQGNSAPDKSGLPSDRFSAERTGGSVSTLTIQRTQQEDSAVYLCASSPPDYEQYFGPGTRLTVT.

The chain employs TRBV9 and TRBJ2-1; 10 nucleotides align to TRBD2. This CDR3 has 15 amino acids. The germline V gene has CDR1 SGDLS and CDR2 YYNGEE. J gave up 4 bases and V 4 bases, and 5 bases lay outside the gene matches. Here the CDR3 DNA reads TGTGCCAGCAGCCCTCCTAGCGGGGGATACAATGAGCAGTTCTTC. This sequence encodes CASSPPSGGYNEQFF.

The chain uses TRBV4-1 and TRBJ2-7; D possibly uses TRBD1 or TRBD2 (5 bases each). V was pared by 1 base and J by 3 bases, with 13 bases between. Looked up from germline, CDR1 is MGHRA and CDR2 is YSYEKL. CDR3 length: 15 residues. The CDR3 spells CASSQVTGRSYEQYF. CDR3 nucleotides: TGCGCCAGCAGCCAAGTAACGGGACGGAGCTACGAGCAGTACTTC.